This T cell receptor beta chain is drawn from a study of control samples from healthy donors and cancer patients. Measured with immunoSEQ multiplex PCR; TCRdb has only the in-frame clones, and not every one. This table holds about 230,000 clones, roughly 80% found once. The germline CDR1 and CDR2 sequences are SGHRS and YFSETQ. This CDR3 region has 14 residues. V gave up 7 bases and J gave up 3 bases, with 13 bases separating them. The chain uses TRBV5-1 and TRBJ2-2, with D possibly TRBD1 on 6 matching bases. This TCR was recovered from a woman aged 55-69 years with lung cancer. The sample was PBMCs. The CDR3 is CASSPQGHTGELFF. Written as DNA, the CDR3 is TGCGCCAGCTCGCCACAGGGTCACACCGGGGAGCTGTTTTTT.